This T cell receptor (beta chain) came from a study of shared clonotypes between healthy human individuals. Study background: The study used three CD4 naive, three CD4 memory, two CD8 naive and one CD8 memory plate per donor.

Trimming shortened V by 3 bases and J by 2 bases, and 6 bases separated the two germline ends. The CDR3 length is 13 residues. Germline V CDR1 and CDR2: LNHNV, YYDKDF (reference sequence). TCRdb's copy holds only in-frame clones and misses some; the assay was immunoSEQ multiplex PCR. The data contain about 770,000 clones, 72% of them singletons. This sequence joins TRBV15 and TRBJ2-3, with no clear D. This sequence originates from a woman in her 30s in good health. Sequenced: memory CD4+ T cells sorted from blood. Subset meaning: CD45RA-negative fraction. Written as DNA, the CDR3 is TGTGCCACCAGCAGGTCGGCCACAGATACGCAGTATTTT. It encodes CATSRSATDTQYF. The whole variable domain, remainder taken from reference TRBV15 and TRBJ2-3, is DAMVIQNPRYQVTQFGKPVTLSCSQTLNHNVMYWYQQKSSQAPKLLFHYYDKDFNNEADTPDNFQSRRPNTSFCFLDIRSPGLGDTAMYLCATSRSATDTQYFGPGTRLTVL.